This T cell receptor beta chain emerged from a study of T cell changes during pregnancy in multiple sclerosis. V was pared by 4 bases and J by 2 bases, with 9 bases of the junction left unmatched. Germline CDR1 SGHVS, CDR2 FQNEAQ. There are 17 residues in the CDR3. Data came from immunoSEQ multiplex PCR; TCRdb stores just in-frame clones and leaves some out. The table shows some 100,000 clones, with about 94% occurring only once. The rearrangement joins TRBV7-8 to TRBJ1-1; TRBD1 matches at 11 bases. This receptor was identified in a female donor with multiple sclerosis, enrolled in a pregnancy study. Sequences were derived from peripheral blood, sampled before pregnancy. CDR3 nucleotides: TGTGCCAGCAGCTCGGACCCCGGGACAGGGGGAAACACTGAAGCTTTCTTT. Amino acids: CASSSDPGTGGNTEAFF.